What follows are 14 T cell receptor beta chains derived from one specimen sequenced in a study of human T cells and chemical hapten exposure. Time point given: patch test 2, 6 weeks after DPC sensitization. Treatment in this sample: therapeutic diphenylcyclopropenone sensitization with weekly scalp DPC. Total RNA came from unfractionated whole blood. Using its own MiXCR run on the RACE reads, TCRdb lists one record per CDR3 protein. The sample comprises approximately 46,000 distinct CDR3 sequences, roughly 9% of which are singletons, and around 14% rests with the top ten. The source was whole blood, collected in connection with sensitization to the hapten diphenylcyclopropenone (DPC). These receptors all come from a woman in her twenties or thirties with alopecia areata. Some clones in this sample may be carry-over from other donors' samples.

This clonotype was seen at least ten times. The chain has TRBV6-2 or TRBV6-3 and TRBJ2-7; 10 bases match TRBD1. The junction had 4 bases not matched to a gene; V was cut back by 0 bases and J by 2 bases. CDR1 and CDR2 (germline): MNHEY, SVGEGT. The CDR3 length is 16 residues. CDR3 region: CASSYSSGQGTYEQYF. The CDR3 nucleotides read TGTGCCAGCAGTTACTCTTCGGGACAGGGGACCTACGAGCAGTACTTC.

In its sample, this clonotype was seen many times. This chain connects TRBV5-1 to TRBJ2-5, with D tentatively TRBD1 (6 bases). V was shortened by 3 bases and J by 1 base, with 7 bases between the two germline ends. Germline V gene data show CDR1 as SGHRS and CDR2 as YFSETQ. This CDR3 spans 13 amino acids. The CDR3 DNA is TGCGCCAGCAGCTGGGACACCCAAGAGACCCAGTACTTC. Translation: CASSWDTQETQYF.

This clonotype was observed a handful of times. This chain connects TRBV27 to TRBJ1-1; a possible D gene is TRBD1 (6 bases). The length of the CDR3 is 15 residues. Trimming stripped 2 bases from V and 3 bases from J, with 13 bases between. Germline lookup yields CDR1 MNHEY and CDR2 SMNVEV (reference sequence). DNA of the CDR3: TGTGCCAGCAGTTTAAGGTCCAGGGGTGACACTGAAGCTTTCTTT. This sequence encodes CASSLRSRGDTEAFF.

V and J are TRBV9 and TRBJ2-7, with TRBD2 matching over 7 bases. V trimming: 2 bases; J trimming: 2 bases; junction bases outside the gene matches: 4. Germline-derived CDR1 and CDR2 are SGDLS and YYNGEE. The CDR3 is 14 amino acids. CDR3 coding DNA: TGTGCCAGCAGCGTGAACGGGGGGACCTACGAGCAGTACTTC. Its translation: CASSVNGGTYEQYF.

This clonotype was observed at least ten times. This sequence joins TRBV20-1 and TRBJ2-1, with TRBD2 matching over 13 bases. CDR3 length: 14 amino acids. Germline CDR1 and CDR2: DFQATT and SNEGSKA (reference sequence). The CDR3 region is CGHPGTSGVNEQFF. For the CDR3, the DNA is TGCGGTCACCCCGGGACTAGCGGGGTCAATGAGCAGTTCTTC.

This clonotype is categorized as medium-sized. The V and J genes are TRBV9 and TRBJ1-1; D not resolved. Germline values: CDR1 SGDLS, CDR2 YYNGEE. CDR3 length equals 16 residues. Trimming took 0 bases from V and 0 from J, leaving 12 bases between them. CDR3 region: CASSVEDYPMNTEAFF. The CDR3 nucleotides are TGTGCCAGCAGCGTAGAGGACTACCCCATGAACACTGAAGCTTTCTTT.

This clonotype appeared a few times. This chain connects TRBV5-6 to TRBJ2-5, with D possibly being TRBD1 (5 bases). Germline V lookup: CDR1 SGHDT, CDR2 YYEEEE. The CDR3 is made up of 17 amino acids. Trimming pared 1 base from V and 5 bases from J, leaving 21 bases between. The chain's CDR3 is CASSLKGQLPTWETQYF. Here the CDR3 DNA reads TGTGCCAGCAGCTTGAAGGGGCAGCTACCAACCTGGGAGACCCAGTACTTC.

V and J are TRBV14 and TRBJ2-2, with D maybe TRBD1 (6 bases). The CDR3 covers 14 residues. CDR1 and CDR2 from the germline V gene are SGHDN and FVKESK. V was shortened by 4 bases and J by 8 bases, with 14 bases between the two germline ends. The CDR3 spells CASSPQMGTGELFF. The DNA for the CDR3 is TGTGCCAGCAGCCCCCAGATGGGGACAGGGGAGCTGTTTTTT.

The V gene is TRBV6-1, the J gene TRBJ2-2; D ambiguous. This CDR3 has 13 residues. Per germline, CDR1 MNHNS and CDR2 SASEGT. V was cut by 9 bases and J by 0 bases, with 8 bases left in between. CDR3 sequence reads: CASWVSNTGELFF. DNA for the CDR3: TGTGCCAGTTGGGTCTCGAACACCGGGGAGCTGTTTTTT.

This clonotype was counted a few times. This chain uses TRBV7-2 with TRBJ2-1; TRBD2 matches 7 bases. V lost 0 bases and J lost 9; bases outside the gene matches: 8. This CDR3 is 15 amino acids long. Germline V gives CDR1 SGHTA, CDR2 FQGNSA. CDR3: CASSLARSGVTEQFF. DNA for the CDR3: TGTGCCAGCAGCTTAGCGCGGAGCGGGGTCACTGAGCAGTTCTTC.

This clonotype showed up just a few times. The V call is TRBV27, the J call TRBJ2-4; a weak D match, TRBD2 (6 bases). Germline lookup yields CDR1 MNHEY and CDR2 SMNVEV (reference sequence). The CDR3 extends over 17 amino acids. The ends were cut back, 5 bases at V and 0 bases at J, with 17 bases in the middle. CDR3 in DNA: TGTGCCAGCAGTCTCGGGACTGCCGATCTAGCCAAAAACATTCAGTACTTC. Its protein product is CASSLGTADLAKNIQYF.

This clonotype came up many times. This chain joins TRBV7-3 and TRBJ2-1; no reliable D call. V was pared by 7 bases and J by 5 bases, with 12 bases between. CDR3 length: 13 amino acids. The germline V gene has CDR1 SGHTA and CDR2 FQGTGA. CDR3 sequence: CASTSGPNNEQFF. The CDR3 DNA is TGTGCCAGCACGTCGGGCCCGAACAATGAGCAGTTCTTC.

In this sample, this clonotype turned up many times. J is TRBJ2-2 and V is TRBV12-3 or TRBV12-4, with D hard to call. V lost 3 bases and J lost 2, with 7 bases in between. This CDR3 is built from 14 residues. The chain's CDR3 is CASSFRANTGELFF. CDR3 DNA: TGTGCCAGCAGTTTTAGAGCTAACACCGGGGAGCTGTTTTTT.

This clonotype was observed many times. The chain employs TRBV20-1 and TRBJ2-2; D remains ambiguous. Germline V gene data show CDR1 as DFQATT and CDR2 as SNEGSKA (reference sequence). The CDR3 length is 11 residues. The V and J ends lost 6 bases and 2 bases respectively, with 4 bases between them. The CDR3 is CSADNTGELFF. In DNA, the CDR3 is TGCAGTGCAGACAACACCGGGGAGCTGTTTTTT.